A single sample is the source of the 9 T cell receptor beta chains below, sequenced in a study of shared clonotypes between healthy human individuals. Terminally differentiated effector memory CD45RA+ cells were excluded by CCR7 positive selection of CD45RO-negative cells. The protocol was immunoSEQ multiplex PCR, while the TCRdb copy is restricted to in-frame clones and leaves out a portion. The sample records over 800,000 clones, more than 85% being singletons. The sequencing sample was made of naive CD8+ T cells sorted from blood. These TCRs come from a man under 40 in good health.

As regards this clone: Other DNA sequences in the sample encode the same CDR3. V gene TRBV29-1 combines with J gene TRBJ2-7, with 9 bases lining up with TRBD1. The CDR3 covers 14 residues. V lost 1 base to trimming and J lost 2 bases; unmatched junction nucleotides: 3. The germline V gene encodes CDR1 SQVTM and CDR2 ANQGSEA. This CDR3 reads CSVEGTGETYEQYF. CDR3 sequence (DNA): TGCAGCGTTGAAGGGACAGGGGAAACCTACGAGCAGTACTTC.

This sequence joins TRBV7-9 and TRBJ2-7; D gene uncertain. This CDR3 comprises 13 residues. The germline V gene has CDR1 SEHNR and CDR2 FQNEAQ (reference sequence). V was pared by 2 bases and J by 0 bases, with 5 bases between. This chain's CDR3 is CASSLYSSYEQYF. CDR3 nucleotides: TGTGCCAGCAGCTTATACAGCTCCTACGAGCAGTACTTC.

The chain joins TRBV19 to TRBJ2-1; 14 bases agree with TRBD2. Germline CDR1 is LNHDA and CDR2 is SQIVND (reference sequence). This CDR3 is 20 amino acids long. Trimming took 5 bases from V and 0 from J; bases not matched to a gene: 12. CDR3 sequence (DNA): TGTGCCAGTAGTGGGCAGGGGTGGGGGACTAGCGGGAGCTCCTACAATGAGCAGTTCTTC. This codes for CASSGQGWGTSGSSYNEQFF.

The chain employs TRBV13 and TRBJ1-2; TRBD1 agrees at 10 bases. V shed 8 bases and J 6 bases; nucleotides not matched to a gene: 3. The CDR3 is 12 residues long. Germline V gives CDR1 PRHDT, CDR2 FYEKMQ (reference sequence). CDR3 protein: CASQTGGHGYTF. CDR3 nucleotide sequence: TGTGCCAGCCAGACAGGGGGCCATGGCTACACCTTC.

The rearrangement joins TRBV11-2 to TRBJ2-7; 12 positions match TRBD2. CDR3 size: 18 residues. V was clipped by 5 bases and J by 5 bases; unmatched bases: 16. Germline loops: CDR1 SGHAT, CDR2 FQNNGV. CDR3 region: CASSPGGLAGLNPHEQYF. The CDR3 bases are TGTGCCAGCAGCCCCGGAGGACTAGCGGGACTCAATCCCCACGAGCAGTACTTC.

The chain joins TRBV7-9 to TRBJ2-1; D call uncertain. The CDR3 is 13 residues long. The germline CDR1 and CDR2 sequences are SEHNR and FQNEAQ (reference sequence). V was shortened by 0 bases and J by 7 bases, with 7 bases between the two germline ends. The chain's CDR3 is CASSLALKNEQFF. CDR3 nucleotide sequence: TGTGCCAGCAGCTTAGCGCTGAAGAATGAGCAGTTCTTC.

The rearrangement links TRBV27 to TRBJ1-1, with TRBD1 as a possible D gene (5 bases). The CDR3 consists of 13 residues. V was pared by 4 bases and J by 5 bases, with 11 bases between. The germline gives CDR1 MNHEY, CDR2 SMNVEV (reference sequence). The CDR3 region has the DNA TGTGCCAGCAGTTGGGGGGGAAGGACTGAAGCTTTCTTT. Translating gives CASSWGGRTEAFF.

This clone was detected only a few times. The chain couples TRBV19 to TRBJ1-5, with 7 bases fitting TRBD1. The CDR3 is made up of 14 amino acids. Germline V lookup: CDR1 LNHDA, CDR2 SQIVND (reference sequence). The V segment lost 5 bases and the J segment 5 bases; nucleotides outside the gene matches: 6. The CDR3, as DNA: TGTGCCAGTAGTGCCGATAGGGGGCATCAGCCCCAGCATTTT. Protein: CASSADRGHQPQHF.

The chain recombines TRBV4-1 with TRBJ2-1; the match to TRBD2 covers 8 bases. The CDR3 runs 15 residues. V gave up 0 bases and J gave up 4 bases; unmatched junction bases: 2. CDR1 and CDR2 (germline): MGHRA, YSYEKL. Written as DNA, the CDR3 is TGCGCCAGCAGCCAAGACACTAGCGGTTACAATGAGCAGTTCTTC. It is translated as CASSQDTSGYNEQFF.